Reported below is one T cell receptor beta chain. Its antigen remains unknown. Data came from immunoSEQ multiplex PCR; TCRdb stores just in-frame clones and leaves some out. The sample contains over 350,000 clones, 70% to 90% of which appear only once. The record originates from a study of Ad26.COV2.S vaccination and SARS-CoV-2 variants. Study-wide background: The study gave Ad26.COV2.S intramuscularly, once or twice 56 days apart.

This CDR3 comprises 15 residues. Trimming took 2 bases from V and 8 from J; bases not matched to a gene: 9. In germline, CDR1 is MNHEY, CDR2 SMNVEV (reference sequence). Study findings and constraints: Using TCR breadth and depth analyses may have led to underestimated total T cell responses.

Treatment in this sample: 15 to 20 received Ad26.COV2.S at low or high dose, single or two shots; roughly 5 received placebo; per-sample allocation not given. Repertoires come from day 63 after the first vaccine or placebo injection. This adult donor, from Boston, was 18-55 years old. It was Wuhan-strain SARS-CoV-2 spike that the Ad26 vaccine vector expressed. The input for sequencing was peripheral blood, taken in a trial of Ad26.COV2.S vaccine versus placebo. This TCR was sampled from a person aged 18-60 years who received the Ad26.COV2.S COVID-19 vaccine or a placebo. The V and J genes are TRBV27 and TRBJ1-1, with 9 bases aligning to TRBD1. CDR3 sequence reads: CASSLGYGTGHEAFF. In nucleotides, the CDR3 is TGTGCCAGCAGTTTAGGGTACGGGACAGGGCACGAAGCTTTCTTT.